The following is a T cell receptor beta chain sequence with its context. Produced via immunoSEQ multiplex PCR; TCRdb's table is partial and in-frame only. The sample comprises some 2,500,000 clones, around 92% of which are singletons, and roughly 0.34% rests with the top ten. The data derive from a study of shared clonotypes between healthy human individuals. With 0 bases removed from V and 10 bases from J, the gap between germline ends came to 21 bases. The CDR3 covers 17 residues. Germline CDR1 is SGHVS and CDR2 is FQNEAQ. The sample was naive CD4+ T cells from PBMCs. Indicated subset: CD45RA+ positively selected. The chain carries TRBV7-8 and TRBJ1-4; D is unclear. The TCR originated in a man aged 18-30 years in good health. Some clones in this sample may be carry-over from other donors' samples. CDR3 in DNA: TGTGCCAGCAGCTTAGCGGGGAAACCGAGAACTGACGGAAAACTGTTTTTT. Amino acids: CASSLAGKPRTDGKLFF.